Each of the 14 T cell receptor beta chains below was sequenced from the same sample in a study of OX40 agonist ivuxolimab in advanced cancers. The assay was immunoSEQ multiplex PCR, and TCRdb's table has in-frame clones only and misses some. The sample has roughly 19,000 clones, about two thirds seen once. This specimen was CD4+ or CD8+ T cells sorted from blood, taken in a trial of the OX40 agonist ivuxolimab. These receptors were obtained from an adult with an advanced solid tumor such as melanoma, head and neck, liver or kidney cancer.

This clone appeared once. V gene TRBV28 combines with J gene TRBJ2-7, with 7 bases lining up with TRBD2. The CDR3 consists of 13 residues. V gave up 2 bases and J gave up 7 bases; unmatched junction bases: 5. CDR1 and CDR2 from the germline V gene are MDHEN and SYDVKM. The CDR3 DNA reads TGTGCCAGCAGTTTAGAGCTAGCGGAAGAGCAGTACTTC. Its translation: CASSLELAEEQYF.

This clone was recorded only once. Mismatch with germline at one junction end may stem from a read error. The chain uses TRBV19 and TRBJ1-1; 8 bases fit TRBD1. Germline V CDR1 and CDR2: LNHDA, SQIVND (reference sequence). The CDR3 runs 16 residues. The CDR3 sequence is CASSLDWDRSNTEAFF. CDR3 bases: TGTGCCAGTAGTTTAGACTGGGACAGGTCGAACACTGAAGCTTTCTTT.

V gene TRBV19 combines with J gene TRBJ1-5; D gene uncertain. The CDR3 sequence is 15 residues long. V lost 3 bases and J lost 1, with 10 bases in between. Germline-derived CDR1 and CDR2 are LNHDA and SQIVND (reference sequence). This CDR3 is CASSIVGLSNQPQHF. CDR3 coding DNA: TGTGCCAGTAGTATCGTCGGACTCAGCAATCAGCCCCAGCATTTT. The entire variable domain, with the rest obtained from reference TRBV19 and TRBJ1-5, is as follows: DGGITQSPKYLFRKEGQNVTLSCEQNLNHDAMYWYRQDPGQGLRLIYYSQIVNDFQKGDIAEGYSVSREKKESFPLTVTSAQKNPTAFYLCASSIVGLSNQPQHFGDGTRLSIL.

This clone was recorded a few times. This chain links TRBV7-2 with TRBJ2-5; 14 positions agree with TRBD2. V lost 5 bases, J lost 5 bases, and 10 bases stayed unmatched. The germline CDR1 and CDR2 sequences are SGHTA and FQGNSA. The CDR3 totals 17 residues. CDR3 amino acids: CASSIGLAGGGAETQYF. CDR3 bases: TGTGCCAGCAGCATCGGACTAGCGGGAGGTGGAGCTGAGACCCAGTACTTC.

The CDR3 coding sequence is TGTGCCAGTAGTATAGTGTCCGGGAGAGGCGCAGATACGCAGTATTTT. This encodes CASSIVSGRGADTQYF. The chain links TRBV19 to TRBJ2-3, with D tentatively TRBD2 (6 bases). The germline V and J ends were trimmed by 1 base and 4 bases, with 15 bases remaining between them. CDR1 is LNHDA, CDR2 SQIVND, per germline (reference sequence). The CDR3 covers 16 residues.

The rearrangement joins TRBV12-5 to TRBJ1-1, with TRBD1 matching 8 bases. This CDR3 comprises 16 residues. CDR1 LGHNT and CDR2 FRNRAP come from the germline V gene. Trimming cost V 6 bases and J 1 base; bases outside gene matches: 10. The CDR3 here is CASGQGGVDGNTEAFF. The CDR3 nucleotides read TGTGCTAGTGGACAGGGGGGCGTCGATGGGAACACTGAAGCTTTCTTT.

This chain uses TRBV4-1 with TRBJ1-2; D gene unclear. Trimming cost V 1 base and J 3 bases, with 9 bases left between them. The CDR3 consists of 14 residues. Germline V lookup: CDR1 MGHRA, CDR2 YSYEKL. CDR3: CASSQVGVDYGYTF. The CDR3 DNA follows: TGCGCCAGCAGCCAAGTTGGAGTGGACTATGGCTACACCTTC.

This clone was seen only a few times. This chain uses TRBV29-1 with TRBJ1-1; possible D gene TRBD1, 5 bases. The CDR3 length is 14 residues. Germline CDR1 reads SQVTM; CDR2 reads ANQGSEA. With 2 bases removed from V and 1 base from J, the gap between germline ends came to 11 bases. The CDR3, as DNA: TGCAGCGTTGAAACTGGGGCCGCGAACACTGAAGCTTTCTTT. This gives the protein CSVETGAANTEAFF.

J is TRBJ1-3 and V is TRBV7-9; D is unclear. Trimming left V 4 bases short and J 0 bases short, with 13 bases between. This CDR3 has 16 residues. Germline CDR1 and CDR2: SEHNR and FQNEAQ (reference sequence). CDR3 region: CASSSLEADSGNTIYF. The CDR3 nucleotides read TGTGCCAGCAGCTCTCTCGAGGCAGACTCTGGAAACACCATATATTTT.

This rearrangement joins TRBV13 to TRBJ1-4; D not certain. The V gene lost 4 bases and the J gene lost 13 bases, with 16 bases spanning the gap. The CDR3 is made up of 13 amino acids. From germline, CDR1 is PRHDT and CDR2 FYEKMQ (reference sequence). The CDR3 region is CASSYREEYGLFF. The CDR3 nucleotides read TGTGCCAGCAGCTACCGGGAAGAGTATGGACTGTTTTTT.

This sequence joins TRBV19 and TRBJ1-1; possibly TRBD1 for D (5 bases). Trimming took 0 bases from V and 5 from J, leaving 13 bases between them. The CDR3 sequence is 15 residues long. CDR1 and CDR2 (germline): LNHDA, SQIVND (reference sequence). As DNA, the CDR3 is TGTGCCAGTAGTATAGACGACAGCCTTTTAACTGAAGCTTTCTTT. Protein sequence: CASSIDDSLLTEAFF.

The genes are TRBV27 and TRBJ2-7; no firm D call. V gave up 4 bases and J gave up 0 bases, with 4 bases separating them. This CDR3 has 12 residues. The germline gives CDR1 MNHEY, CDR2 SMNVEV (reference sequence). Here the CDR3 DNA reads TGTGCCAGCAGTTCTAGCTCCTACGAGCAGTACTTC. Translated: CASSSSSYEQYF.

The chain links TRBV11-3 to TRBJ2-5; 8 bases are shared with TRBD2. Germline assignment: CDR1 SGHNT and CDR2 YENEEA. This CDR3 region has 16 residues. The ends lost 5 bases at V and 0 bases at J; junction bases unmatched: 8. CDR3 nucleotides: TGTGCCAGCAGCCGGGGCATTAGCGGGAACCAAGAGACCCAGTACTTC. Its translation is CASSRGISGNQETQYF.

This chain connects TRBV6-5 to TRBJ2-1, with D possibly being TRBD1 or TRBD2 (6 bases each). Per germline, CDR1 MNHEY and CDR2 SVGAGI. The V end lost 8 bases, the J end lost 3 bases, and 14 bases lay between the germline ends. This CDR3 is 14 amino acids long. The CDR3 DNA follows: TGTGCCAGCTCAGATGGAGGGGGCTACAATGAGCAGTTCTTC. Translation: CASSDGGGYNEQFF.